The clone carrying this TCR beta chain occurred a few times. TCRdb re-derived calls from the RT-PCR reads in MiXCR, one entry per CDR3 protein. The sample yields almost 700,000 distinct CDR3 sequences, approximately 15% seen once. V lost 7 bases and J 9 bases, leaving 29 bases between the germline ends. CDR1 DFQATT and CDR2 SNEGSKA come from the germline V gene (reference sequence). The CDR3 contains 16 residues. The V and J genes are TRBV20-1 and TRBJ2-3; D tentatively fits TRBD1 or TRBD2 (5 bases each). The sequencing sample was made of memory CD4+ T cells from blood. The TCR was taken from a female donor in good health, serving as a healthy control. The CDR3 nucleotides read TGCAGTGGAGACCCAACAGGAGAAGGTGTGGGGACGACGCAGTATTTT. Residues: CSGDPTGEGVGTTQYF.